One and the same sample provided the 22 T cell receptor beta chains below, sequenced in a study of CD8 T cells in Susac syndrome (dated by TCRdb to the late 2010s). Library method: the immunoSEQ multiplex PCR assay. RNA was extracted using the RNeasy kit, and roughly 0.5 to 1 ug of the RNA was reverse transcribed with random hexamers. Starting from the raw public reads, TCRdb applied fastp trimming at Q25, assembled clones with MiXCR and retained in-frame beta chains. Records with the same CDR3 protein are collapsed into one entry carrying the most frequent genes and DNA. For this sample the table gives around 79,000 distinct CDR3 sequences, of which about 95% were detected only once. The top ten clones comprise about 0.4% of the sample. Sequenced material: CD8+ T cells from PBMCs. These TCRs come from a human donor with multiple sclerosis.

The CDR3 bases are TGTGCCAGCAGTAACAACCCTCTCATAGCGGATAGCACAGATACGCAGTATTTT. Translation gives CASSNNPLIADSTDTQYF. The chain carries TRBV2 and TRBJ2-3; possible D gene TRBD2, 6 bases. The CDR3 is 18 residues long. Germline loops: CDR1 SNHLY, CDR2 FYNNEI. V was cut by 5 bases and J by 0 bases, with 21 bases left in between. Supplemented by reference TRBV2 and TRBJ2-3, the full variable domain reads EPEVTQTPSHQVTQMGQEVILRCVPISNHLYFYWYRQILGQKVEFLVSFYNNEISEKSEIFDDQFSVERPDGSNFTLKIRSTKLEDSAMYFCASSNNPLIADSTDTQYFGPGTRLTVL.

This rearrangement joins TRBV29-1 to TRBJ2-1; 7 nucleotides match TRBD1. The CDR3 runs to 13 residues. Germline lookup yields CDR1 SQVTM and CDR2 ANQGSEA. Trimming cost V 5 bases and J 2 bases; bases outside gene matches: 3. The CDR3 DNA sequence: TGCAGCGTTATAGGGACAGCCTACAATGAGCAGTTCTTC. Encoded protein: CSVIGTAYNEQFF.

The chain recombines TRBV20-1 with TRBJ2-4; D not certain. The V end was cut by 3 bases, the J end by 2 bases, with 11 bases between. The CDR3 length is 14 residues. Germline values: CDR1 DFQATT, CDR2 SNEGSKA (reference sequence). The CDR3, as DNA: TGCAGTGCTAGGCCACAATCGTCCAAAAACATTCAGTACTTC. As protein: CSARPQSSKNIQYF.

This clonotype was found a few times. The chain joins TRBV9 to TRBJ2-3, with 7 bases lining up with TRBD2. The J segment lost 0 bases and the V segment lost 2 bases, leaving 3 bases of the junction unmatched. This CDR3 region has 15 residues. Germline CDR1 and CDR2: SGDLS and YYNGEE. As DNA, the CDR3 is TGTGCCAGCAGCGTTGGCGGGGGAAGCACAGATACGCAGTATTTT. This sequence encodes CASSVGGGSTDTQYF.

The V gene is TRBV7-2, the J gene TRBJ1-3; D remains ambiguous. V lost 3 bases, J lost 0 bases, and 3 bases lay in between. Germline CDR1 SGHTA, CDR2 FQGNSA. CDR3 length equals 13 residues. In DNA, the CDR3 is TGTGCCAGCAGCTTGGACTCTGGAAACACCATATATTTT. Its translation is CASSLDSGNTIYF.

The chain is built from TRBV10-3 and TRBJ2-7, with D maybe TRBD1 (5 bases). The CDR3 has 13 amino acids. The germline gives CDR1 ENHRY, CDR2 SYGVKD. Trimming removed 1 base from V and 3 bases from J, with 7 bases in between. The CDR3 is CAISEFRVYEQYF. In DNA form, the CDR3 reads TGTGCCATCAGTGAGTTCAGGGTCTACGAGCAGTACTTC.

This rearrangement joins TRBV6-5 to TRBJ2-3; D perhaps matches TRBD1 (6 bases). The V end was cut by 6 bases, the J end by 0 bases, with 10 bases between. Germline values: CDR1 MNHEY, CDR2 SVGAGI. The CDR3 length is 14 residues. The CDR3 DNA is TGTGCCAGCAGGTACAGGGTCAGCACAGATACGCAGTATTTT. Encoded protein: CASRYRVSTDTQYF.

This chain connects TRBV12-5 to TRBJ2-2; TRBD1 matches 9 bases. J was trimmed by 5 bases and V by 5 bases; bases with no gene match: 6. The germline V gene has CDR1 LGHNT and CDR2 FRNRAP. The CDR3 contains 15 residues. The CDR3 DNA reads TGTGCTAGTGGTCGGACAGGGGAGAGTACCGGGGAGCTGTTTTTT. Its protein product is CASGRTGESTGELFF.

Only one count was recorded for this clonotype. This chain joins TRBV19 and TRBJ2-7, with a possible D match to TRBD2 (6 bases). The CDR3 has 14 amino acids. Per germline, CDR1 LNHDA and CDR2 SQIVND (reference sequence). V was shortened by 3 bases and J by 5 bases, with 14 bases between the two germline ends. Here the CDR3 DNA reads TGTGCCAGTAGTATGACGGGAGAAATTCACGAGCAGTACTTC. Translation gives CASSMTGEIHEQYF.

The sample holds one count of this clonotype. This chain joins TRBV11-2 and TRBJ2-2; 8 bases match TRBD1. CDR1 and CDR2 (germline): SGHAT, FQNNGV. This CDR3 has 15 residues. V lost 4 bases to trimming and J lost 3 bases; unmatched junction nucleotides: 4. The CDR3 DNA reads as TGTGCCAGCAGCTCCGGACAGGGTGACACCGGGGAGCTGTTTTTT. Amino acid sequence: CASSSGQGDTGELFF.

V and J are TRBV29-1 and TRBJ2-5, with 14 bases matching TRBD2. V lost 8 bases to trimming and J lost 2 bases; unmatched junction nucleotides: 10. CDR1 and CDR2 (germline): SQVTM, ANQGSEA. CDR3 length: 16 amino acids. CDR3 protein: CSSTGTSGRRQETQYF. CDR3 coding DNA: TGCAGCAGCACCGGGACTAGCGGGAGAAGACAAGAGACCCAGTACTTC.

The V gene is TRBV6-5, the J gene TRBJ1-2; no definite D call. V was pared by 0 bases and J by 6 bases, with 5 bases between. The CDR3 has 12 residues. Germline CDR1 and CDR2: MNHEY and SVGAGI. This CDR3 reads CASSYSSDGYTF. The CDR3 nucleotides read TGTGCCAGCAGTTACTCGTCAGATGGCTACACCTTC.

This clonotype was counted between two and nine times. The chain has TRBV12-3 or TRBV12-4 and TRBJ2-5, with D unresolved. The CDR3 contains 11 residues. The V gene lost 10 bases and the J gene lost 3 bases, with 9 bases spanning the gap. Here the CDR3 reads CAIPREETQYF. CDR3 nucleotides: TGTGCCATACCTAGGGAAGAGACCCAGTACTTC.

The chain is built from TRBV29-1 and TRBJ1-2; no definite D call. CDR3 length equals 17 residues. V gave up 5 bases and J gave up 0 bases, with 22 bases separating them. CDR1 and CDR2 from the germline V gene are SQVTM and ANQGSEA. The CDR3 here is CSVPPGLGVRSNYGYTF. The CDR3 nucleotides are TGCAGCGTTCCCCCCGGGCTTGGGGTTAGATCTAACTATGGCTACACCTTC.

V and J are TRBV5-6 and TRBJ2-7, with D tentatively TRBD1 (6 bases). CDR3 length: 16 amino acids. The germline CDR1 and CDR2 sequences are SGHDT and YYEEEE. V lost 1 base to trimming and J lost 0 bases, with 14 bases between them. In DNA form, the CDR3 reads TGTGCCAGCAGCTTGCCTCCAGGGGAGAGCTCCTACGAGCAGTACTTC. Protein sequence: CASSLPPGESSYEQYF.

This sequence joins TRBV20-1 and TRBJ2-1; no clear D. Trimming shortened V by 6 bases and J by 9 bases, and 9 bases separated the two germline ends. CDR1 and CDR2 (germline): DFQATT, SNEGSKA (reference sequence). The CDR3 loop spans 10 amino acids. The CDR3 region is CSARNGEQFF. The CDR3 DNA follows: TGCAGTGCCCGGAACGGTGAGCAGTTCTTC.

The rearrangement uses TRBV19 and TRBJ1-1; the D is unclear. V lost 5 bases to trimming and J lost 8 bases, with 18 bases between them. Per germline, CDR1 LNHDA and CDR2 SQIVND (reference sequence). The CDR3 totals 14 residues. CDR3 in DNA: TGTGCCAGTAGTCTTAGAGGGAGTCGAATAGAAGCTTTCTTT. Amino acid sequence: CASSLRGSRIEAFF.

This sequence joins TRBV28 and TRBJ2-2; D may be TRBD1 or TRBD2 (6 bases each). Germline-derived CDR1 and CDR2 are MDHEN and SYDVKM. The ends were cut back, 8 bases at V and 3 bases at J, with 10 bases in the middle. The CDR3 runs 13 residues. CDR3 region: CASGGLDTGELFF. The CDR3 DNA is TGTGCCAGCGGGGGGCTCGACACCGGGGAGCTGTTTTTT.

This chain joins TRBV27 and TRBJ1-1; no clear D. CDR1 and CDR2 (germline): MNHEY, SMNVEV (reference sequence). The CDR3 runs 14 residues. V dropped 5 bases and J dropped 1 base, with 11 bases sitting between them. CDR3 DNA sequence: TGTGCCAGCAGTGTGACAAAGCAGAACACTGAAGCTTTCTTT. Encoded protein: CASSVTKQNTEAFF.

The gene calls are TRBV29-1 and TRBJ2-2, with D unclear. Germline V CDR1 and CDR2: SQVTM, ANQGSEA. With 8 bases removed from V and 0 bases from J, the gap between germline ends came to 10 bases. This CDR3 has 13 amino acids. The CDR3 DNA is TGCAGCTCCAGGCTCGCGAACACCGGGGAGCTGTTTTTT. Residues: CSSRLANTGELFF.

V is TRBV13 and J is TRBJ2-7; D possibly corresponds to TRBD2 (6 bases). The CDR3 sequence is 15 residues long. Germline V gives CDR1 PRHDT, CDR2 FYEKMQ (reference sequence). Trimming cost V 5 bases and J 0 bases, with 14 bases left between them. CDR3 nucleotide sequence: TGTGCCAGCAGCGCCAACTCGGACTACTCCTACGAGCAGTACTTC. Translating it yields CASSANSDYSYEQYF.

This sequence joins TRBV2 and TRBJ1-5; D ambiguous. Germline-derived CDR1 and CDR2 are SNHLY and FYNNEI. V gave up 6 bases and J gave up 0 bases, with 12 bases separating them. This CDR3 comprises 15 residues. The CDR3 sequence is CASSSRRYSNQPQHF. The CDR3, as DNA: TGTGCCAGCAGCTCCCGAAGATATAGCAATCAGCCCCAGCATTTT.